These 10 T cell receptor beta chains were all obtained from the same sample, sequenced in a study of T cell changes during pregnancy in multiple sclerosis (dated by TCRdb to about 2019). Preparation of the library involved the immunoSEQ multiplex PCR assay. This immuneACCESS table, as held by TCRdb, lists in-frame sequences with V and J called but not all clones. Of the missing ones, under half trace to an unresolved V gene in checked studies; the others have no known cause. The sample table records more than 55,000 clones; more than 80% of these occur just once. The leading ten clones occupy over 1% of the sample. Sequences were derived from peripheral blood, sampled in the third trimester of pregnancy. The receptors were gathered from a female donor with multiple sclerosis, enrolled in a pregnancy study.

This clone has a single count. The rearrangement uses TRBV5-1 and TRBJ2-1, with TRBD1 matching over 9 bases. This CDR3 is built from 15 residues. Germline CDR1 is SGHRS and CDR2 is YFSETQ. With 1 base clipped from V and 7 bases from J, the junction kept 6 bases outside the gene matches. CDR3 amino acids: CASSLTGGQGNEQFF. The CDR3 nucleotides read TGCGCCAGCAGCTTGACAGGGGGCCAGGGAAATGAGCAGTTCTTC. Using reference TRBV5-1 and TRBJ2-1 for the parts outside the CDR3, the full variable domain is KAGVTQTPRYLIKTRGQQVTLSCSPISGHRSVSWYQQTPGQGLQFLFEYFSETQRNKGNFPGRFSGRQFSNSRSEMNVSTLELGDSALYLCASSLTGGQGNEQFFGPGTRLTVL.

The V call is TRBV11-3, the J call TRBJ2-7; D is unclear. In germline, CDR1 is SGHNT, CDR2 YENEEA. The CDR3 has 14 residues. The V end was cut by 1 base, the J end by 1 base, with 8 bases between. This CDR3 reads CASSLGASSYEQYF. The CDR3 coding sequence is TGTGCCAGCAGCTTAGGAGCCTCTTCCTACGAGCAGTACTTC.

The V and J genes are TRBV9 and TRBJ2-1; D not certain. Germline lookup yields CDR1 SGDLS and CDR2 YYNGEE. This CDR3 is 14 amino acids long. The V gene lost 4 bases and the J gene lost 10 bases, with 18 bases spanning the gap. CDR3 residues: CASSRLGVSEEQFF. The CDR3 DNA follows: TGTGCCAGCAGCAGGCTTGGAGTTTCTGAGGAGCAGTTCTTC.

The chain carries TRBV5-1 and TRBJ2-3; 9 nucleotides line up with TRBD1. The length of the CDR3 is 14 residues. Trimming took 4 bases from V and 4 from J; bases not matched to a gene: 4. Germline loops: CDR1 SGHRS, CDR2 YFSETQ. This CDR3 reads CASSPDRGADTQYF. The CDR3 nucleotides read TGCGCCAGCAGCCCGGACAGGGGAGCAGATACGCAGTATTTT.

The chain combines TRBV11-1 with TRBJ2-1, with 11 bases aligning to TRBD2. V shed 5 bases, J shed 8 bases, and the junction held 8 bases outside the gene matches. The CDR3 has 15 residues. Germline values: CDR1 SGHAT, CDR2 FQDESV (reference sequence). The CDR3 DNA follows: TGTGCCAGCAGCACACTAGCGGGAGTGGGACATGAGCAGTTCTTC. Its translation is CASSTLAGVGHEQFF.

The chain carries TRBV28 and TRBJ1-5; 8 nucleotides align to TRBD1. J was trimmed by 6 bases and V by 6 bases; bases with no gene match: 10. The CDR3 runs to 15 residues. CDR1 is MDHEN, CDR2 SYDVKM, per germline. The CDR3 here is CASRVQGVWGQPQHF. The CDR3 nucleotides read TGTGCCAGCAGGGTACAGGGGGTATGGGGTCAGCCCCAGCATTTT.

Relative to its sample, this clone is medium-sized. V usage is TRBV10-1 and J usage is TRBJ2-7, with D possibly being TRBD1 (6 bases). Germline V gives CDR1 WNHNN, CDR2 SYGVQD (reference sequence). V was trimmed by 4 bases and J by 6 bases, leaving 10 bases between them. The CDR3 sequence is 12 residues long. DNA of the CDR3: TGCGCCAGCAGTGCCAGGGGCCGCGAGCAGTACTTC. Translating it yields CASSARGREQYF.

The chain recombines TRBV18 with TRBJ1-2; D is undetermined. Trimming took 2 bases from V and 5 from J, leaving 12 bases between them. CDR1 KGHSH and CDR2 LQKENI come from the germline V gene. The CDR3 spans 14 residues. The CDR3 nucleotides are TGTGCCAGCTCACCATCCCGGGATTGGTATGGCTACACCTTC. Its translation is CASSPSRDWYGYTF. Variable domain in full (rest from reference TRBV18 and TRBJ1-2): NAGVMQNPRHLVRRRGQEARLRCSPMKGHSHVYWYRQLPEEGLKFMVYLQKENIIDESGMPKERFSAEFPKEGPSILRIQQVVRGDSAAYFCASSPSRDWYGYTFGSGTRLTVV.

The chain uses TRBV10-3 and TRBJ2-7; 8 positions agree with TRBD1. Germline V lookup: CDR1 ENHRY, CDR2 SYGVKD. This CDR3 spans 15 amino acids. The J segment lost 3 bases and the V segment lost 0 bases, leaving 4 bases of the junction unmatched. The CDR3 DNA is TGTGCCATCAGTGAGTCAAGGGACAGGTACTACGAGCAGTACTTC. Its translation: CAISESRDRYYEQYF.

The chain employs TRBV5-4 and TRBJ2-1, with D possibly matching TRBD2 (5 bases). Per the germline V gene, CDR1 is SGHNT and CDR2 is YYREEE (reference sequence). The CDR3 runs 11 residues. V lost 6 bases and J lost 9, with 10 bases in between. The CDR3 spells CASTEGSEQFF. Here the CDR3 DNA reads TGTGCCAGCACCGAGGGAAGTGAGCAGTTCTTC.